The table lists the clone carrying this TCR beta chain with a count of one. Its antigen remains unknown. This sample stems from a study of CD4 T cells in relation to SARS-CoV-2 and coronaviruses. Trimming stripped 0 bases from V and 3 bases from J, with 9 bases between. The length of the CDR3 is 14 residues. Per the germline V gene, CDR1 is MRHNA and CDR2 is SNTAGT. Study-wide points: Compared with monoreactive clones, crossreactive clones showed significantly weaker SARS-CoV-2 expansion.

Here immunoSEQ multiplex PCR was the method, and the copy in TCRdb shows in-frame clones only, minus some. The sample contains 25,000 or so clones, more than 75% of which appear only once. The unexposed donors gave CD4+ T cells in about 2011-2018, prior to COVID-19. After approximately 10 days of culture, CD4+ T cells were isolated. Fresh IL-2 medium replaced half the medium on days 3 and 7. This TCR was recovered from a human donor in good health. The chain uses TRBV6-4 and TRBJ2-7; unclear D gene. Source material: CD4+ T cells from PBMCs, cultured in vitro. The DNA of the CDR3 is TGTGCCAGCAGTGACTCGAACCGGAACTACGAGCAGTACTTC. Amino acid sequence: CASSDSNRNYEQYF.